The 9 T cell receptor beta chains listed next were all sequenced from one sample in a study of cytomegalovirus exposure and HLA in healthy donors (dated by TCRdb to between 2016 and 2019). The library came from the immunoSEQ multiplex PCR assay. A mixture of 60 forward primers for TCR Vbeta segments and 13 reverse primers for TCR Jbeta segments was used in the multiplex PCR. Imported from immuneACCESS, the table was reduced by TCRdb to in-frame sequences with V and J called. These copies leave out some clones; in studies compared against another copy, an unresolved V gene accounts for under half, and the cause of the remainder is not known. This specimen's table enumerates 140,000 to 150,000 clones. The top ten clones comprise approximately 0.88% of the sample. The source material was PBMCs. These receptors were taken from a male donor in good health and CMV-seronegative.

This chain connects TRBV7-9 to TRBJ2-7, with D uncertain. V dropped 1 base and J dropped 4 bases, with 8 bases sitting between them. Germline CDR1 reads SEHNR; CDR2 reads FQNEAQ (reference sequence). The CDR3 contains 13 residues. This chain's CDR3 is CASSLGGPYEQYF. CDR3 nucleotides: TGTGCCAGCAGCTTAGGAGGCCCTTACGAGCAGTACTTC.

CDR3: CASSYYPGVIRNEQFF. The CDR3 bases are TGTGCCAGCAGTTACTATCCAGGGGTAATCAGGAATGAGCAGTTCTTC. The V and J genes are TRBV6-5 and TRBJ2-1; a possible D gene is TRBD1 (6 bases). The CDR3 sequence is 16 residues long. V dropped 1 base and J dropped 7 bases, with 17 bases sitting between them. Germline assignment: CDR1 MNHEY and CDR2 SVGAGI.

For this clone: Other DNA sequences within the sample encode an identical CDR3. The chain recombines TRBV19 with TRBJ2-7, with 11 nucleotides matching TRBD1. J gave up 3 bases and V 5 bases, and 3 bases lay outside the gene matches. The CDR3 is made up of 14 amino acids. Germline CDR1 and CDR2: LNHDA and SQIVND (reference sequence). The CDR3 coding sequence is TGTGCCAGTAGTTCTGGGACAGGGGGCTACGAGCAGTACTTC. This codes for CASSSGTGGYEQYF.

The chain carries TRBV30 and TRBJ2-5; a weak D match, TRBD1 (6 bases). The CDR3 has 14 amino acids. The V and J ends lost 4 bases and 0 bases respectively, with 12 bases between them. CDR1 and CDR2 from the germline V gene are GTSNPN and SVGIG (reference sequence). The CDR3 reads CAWNIQGNQETQYF. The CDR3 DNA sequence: TGTGCCTGGAACATCCAGGGGAACCAAGAGACCCAGTACTTC.

The CDR3 here is CASRPGQGKLSPLHF. DNA for the CDR3: TGTGCCAGCAGACCGGGACAGGGAAAATTGTCACCCCTCCACTTT. V usage is TRBV6-5 and J usage is TRBJ1-6, with 9 bases lining up with TRBD1. Germline loops: CDR1 MNHEY, CDR2 SVGAGI. This CDR3 region has 15 residues. J gave up 10 bases and V 6 bases, and 10 bases lay outside the gene matches.

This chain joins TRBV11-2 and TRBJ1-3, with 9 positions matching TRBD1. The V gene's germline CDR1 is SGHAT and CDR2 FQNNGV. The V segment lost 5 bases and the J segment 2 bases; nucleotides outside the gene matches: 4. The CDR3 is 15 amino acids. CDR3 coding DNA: TGTGCCAGCAGCCGGGGACAGGGAGCTGGAAACACCATATATTTT. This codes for CASSRGQGAGNTIYF. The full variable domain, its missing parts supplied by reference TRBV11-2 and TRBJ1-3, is EAGVAQSPRYKIIEKRQSVAFWCNPISGHATLYWYQQILGQGPKLLIQFQNNGVVDDSQLPKDRFSAERLKGVDSTLKIQPAKLEDSAVYLCASSRGQGAGNTIYFGEGSWLTVV.

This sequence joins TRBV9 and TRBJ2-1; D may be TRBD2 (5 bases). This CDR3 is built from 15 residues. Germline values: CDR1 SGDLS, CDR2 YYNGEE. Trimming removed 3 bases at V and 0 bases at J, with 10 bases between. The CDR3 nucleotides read TGTGCCAGCAGCGCCAGAGGAGGCTCCTACAATGAGCAGTTCTTC. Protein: CASSARGGSYNEQFF.

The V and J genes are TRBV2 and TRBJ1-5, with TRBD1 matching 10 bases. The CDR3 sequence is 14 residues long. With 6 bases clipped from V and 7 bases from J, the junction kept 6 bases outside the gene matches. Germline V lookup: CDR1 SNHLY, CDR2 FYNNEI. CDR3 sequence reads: CASRGDRGLQPQHF. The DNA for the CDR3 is TGTGCCAGCAGGGGGGACAGGGGACTACAGCCCCAGCATTTT.

CDR3 sequence reads: CASSIDRGSNQPQHF. CDR3 in DNA: TGTGCCAGTAGTATAGATAGGGGAAGCAATCAGCCCCAGCATTTT. The chain recombines TRBV19 with TRBJ1-5, with TRBD1 as a possible D gene (5 bases). V gave up 0 bases and J gave up 1 base, with 7 bases separating them. The V gene's germline CDR1 is LNHDA and CDR2 SQIVND (reference sequence). The CDR3 consists of 15 residues.